This note documents a single TCR beta chain sequence. This entry belongs to a study of blood T cell repertoires in COVID-19. The table came from immunoSEQ multiplex PCR; TCRdb's copy has only in-frame clones and leaves some out. The sample holds more than 300,000 clones, about nine tenths seen once. This TCR derives from a woman in her 30s with COVID-19, enrolled during active disease. Material: peripheral blood.

As DNA, the CDR3 is TGTGCCAGCAGCGACCATCGGACAGATCCTTACACAGATACGCAGTATTTT. It yields the protein CASSDHRTDPYTDTQYF. The rearrangement links TRBV9 to TRBJ2-3, with TRBD1 as a possible D gene (6 bases). The length of the CDR3 is 17 residues. Germline V CDR1 and CDR2: SGDLS, YYNGEE. Trimming pared 3 bases from V and 2 bases from J, leaving 19 bases between.